This entry concerns a single T cell receptor beta chain. Its cognate antigen is unknown. The data originate from a study of T cell responses to AZD1222 COVID-19 vaccine. Using immunoSEQ multiplex PCR, the repertoire was profiled, and TCRdb retains in-frame clones only, with some absent. The table includes 150,000 to 180,000 clones, 90% to 95% detected once. V lost 6 bases, J lost 2 bases, and 4 bases stayed unmatched. The V gene's germline CDR1 is MNHEY and CDR2 SMNVEV (reference sequence). There are 13 residues in the CDR3. General study results and limits: Nearly half of spike-specific TCRs reportedly target unmutated variant regions. Females made up more of the donors, who were largely white British, and clonal diversity may have come out too low.

V and J are TRBV27 and TRBJ2-7; TRBD2 agrees at 7 bases. This receptor was taken from an adult who received the AZD1222 COVID-19 vaccine. The sample here was peripheral blood, taken 28 days after the second AZD1222 dose. The CDR3 protein is CASSSGTTYEQYF. CDR3 DNA sequence: TGTGCCAGCAGCTCTGGGACTACCTACGAGCAGTACTTC.